This T cell receptor (beta chain) is drawn from a study of cytomegalovirus exposure and HLA in healthy donors (TCRdb year 2017). In terms of the full investigation: An earlier analysis of more than 550 of the donors reported approximately 300 Gb of sequence data and 95 million to 130 million unique TCR beta sequences obtained from roughly 170 million T cells. An early release covering over 500 HLA-typed donors comprised roughly 300 gigabases of sequencing data and 85 million or so unique TCR sequences. Of the 350 to 450 genotyped donors, approximately 81% were placed in the genetic ancestry cluster associated with self-reported Caucasian donors. The study aimed to test whether signatures of past pathogen exposure could be identified by cataloging public T cell receptors. The T cell repertoires of 666 subjects were profiled by immunosequencing and related to cytomegalovirus serostatus. Besides the first cohort of approximately 670 subjects, a separate validation cohort made up of over 95 different subjects was used. To predict cytomegalovirus infection status, the study combined high-throughput TCR immunosequencing, statistical association of individual TCRs with disease status, and machine learning. A later analysis re-analyzed previously published TCR beta repertoires from 550 to 700 donors and added high-resolution HLA genotyping to study TCR occurrence patterns. In the later analysis, no new phenotypic data were used to find candidate immune exposures; instead, reliance was placed on TCR beta sequences and their occurrence across donors. In an earlier analysis of 587 of the donors, high-throughput TCR beta sequencing was used to judge whether each TCR beta V gene segment behaved as functional or pseudogenic. Donor age, sex, ethnicity and CMV serostatus were compiled alongside the repertoire data. In a later genetic analysis, genome-wide SNP genotypes for about 65% of the 666 donors were used, and that subset was treated as a discovery cohort. All discovery cohort repertoires had been generated using a single sequencing platform. HLA typing included class I and class II loci at four-digit resolution. The number of typed donors differed by locus: roughly 629-640 for A, B, C, DRB1 and DQB1; 500 to 550 for DQA1; fewer than 610 for DPA1; and about 450 for DPB1. Because of strong linkage in the cohort, four to six DR-DQ haplotypes were treated as single units for association and clustering. Among several hundred genotyped donors of the cohort, an average of about 240,000 unique TCR beta nucleotide sequences was sequenced per donor, of which roughly 18% were non-productive. The study at large found these results: In a later analysis, TCR association rates were found to vary across HLA loci, with the most associated TCRs seen for DRB1 alleles and the fewest for HLA-C alleles. This cohort had only TCR beta chains sequenced, and the lack of alpha or paired-chain data limited which features could be detected. A group of highly shared sequence variants was considered likely to be a technical artifact of the sequencing pipeline. Presence/absence analyses assumed roughly uniform sequencing depth across donors, an assumption that may not hold. An association between a missense DCLRE1C variant and V-gene and J-gene trimming of TCR beta chains was found in a later genetic analysis and replicated in an independent cohort. The earlier analysis of a few hundred of the donors excluded 15 to 20 rarely observed V segments, including chromosome 9 orphons, because counts were too low. Correlated functional status among segregating V segments might be attributable to linkage disequilibrium, but an unknown experimental factor could not be ruled out. Some IMGT-functional V segments, including TRBV6-2 and TRBV6-3, could not be distinguished by the 87-base-pair reads and were therefore excluded. The study listed 164 TCR beta chains as associated with cytomegalovirus. A further reported finding was that TCR beta sequences accurately predicted the HLA-A and HLA-B alleles for most subjects in the first cohort. Most TCR sequences were observed very rarely across donors, whereas some public TCRs were present in many individuals. Compared with the 666-donor mean, donors in an Asian-associated ancestry cluster had fewer N-insertions in productive TCRs, according to a later genetic analysis. A later analysis reported that several top co-occurrence clusters appeared linked to parvovirus B19, influenza, CMV and Epstein-Barr virus. In both the original and validation cohorts, the classifier was reported to diagnose cytomegalovirus status with high specificity and sensitivity. Strong co-occurrence of HLA alleles, especially DR and DQ, made assigning TCR associations to individual alleles difficult. Because HLA typing was unavailable for some donors at each locus, only the typed subset was used in association tests. Most CMV-associated TCR beta chains appeared to be HLA-restricted in a later analysis, and the HLA associations seemed to be driven largely by CMV exposure. Specific HLA alleles were associated with over 15,000 TCR beta sequences at a false discovery rate of 0.05 in a later analysis. The only immune exposure information available for the cohort was CMV serostatus. Compared with equally common non-associated chains, HLA-associated TCR beta chains in a later analysis were more clonally expanded and had lower generation probabilities. According to the authors, the approach could potentially be generalized to other disease states and immunological phenotypes. In vitro tests confirmed that three of the cytomegalovirus-associated TCR beta chains recognize cytomegalovirus antigens. An earlier analysis of some 560 of the donors showed that most TCR beta V segments appeared in productive rearrangements either about 90% or about 30% of the time, which broadly matched IMGT annotations.

The CDR3 measures 13 amino acids from cysteine to phenylalanine. This entry keeps only the CDR3 DNA: 39 bases, framed from base 1. Library preparation used the immunoSEQ multiplex PCR assay. The multiplex PCR relied on a mix of 60 forward primers for TCR Vbeta segments and 13 reverse primers for TCR Jbeta segments. A multiplex PCR assay on genomic DNA amplified the CDR3 region of rearranged TCR beta genes. The amplified TCR beta libraries were sequenced on the Illumina HiSeq System as 87-base-pair reads. Turning to the authors' computational methods: Across the 700 or so repertoires, a later analysis counted 60 million to 90 million unique TCR beta chains, around 11 million of which were shared by at least two donors. Raw reads were error-corrected and collapsed into unique sequences by a nearest-neighbor algorithm in which closely related sequences were merged to remove PCR and sequencing errors. To assign V, D and J gene segments, CDR3 sequences were aligned to IMGT reference sequences. For a sequence to be retained, a match of at least six nucleotides to both a V gene segment and a J gene segment was required. A rearrangement was called productive if the CDR3 had no stop codons and remained in frame with V and J, and every other rearrangement was called non-productive. CDR3 was defined according to IMGT convention as the region running from the second conserved V-encoded cysteine to the conserved J-encoded phenylalanine. In an earlier analysis of approximately 500 of the donors, sequences lacking an unambiguous match to a single V gene segment were excluded. In an earlier analysis of approximately 610 of the donors, V segments were called functional above 56.7% productive rearrangements and were called segregating when the between-donor standard deviation exceeded 5%. A statistical classification framework was built to diagnose cytomegalovirus status from the catalog of TCR beta chain sequences. V and J gene assignment, in a later analysis, came from comparing TCR nucleotide sequences with IMGT/GENE-DB human TR gene sequences. Using the TCRdist pipeline, a later analysis assigned CDR3 sequences along with most-parsimonious VDJ recombination scenarios. In a later analysis, each TCR beta chain was defined by its CDR3 amino acid sequence together with its V-gene family, and reads without a unique V-gene family were excluded. To address suspected cross-contamination and a sequencing artifact, a later analysis removed 450 to 700 highly shared, low-generation-probability nucleotide sequences. For each public chain, a later analysis derived a clonal expansion index from normalized ranks of inferred template counts within each repertoire. A later analysis computed generation probabilities with a VDJ recombination model fitted to out-of-frame rearrangements, and checked the results against IGoR. In a later analysis, TCR-TCR, TCR-HLA and TCR-CMV co-occurrence was scored with hypergeometric tests, and a repertoire-size bias correction was applied to TCR pairs. In a later analysis, false discovery rates were estimated by permuting HLA or CMV assignments 20 times. A later analysis grouped co-occurring TCRs with DBSCAN, adding TCRdist sequence similarity when clustering within HLA-allele-positive subsets. Co-occurrence clustering excluded repertoires with fewer than 30,000 or more than 120,000 public chains, plus five with anomalous nucleotide sharing. TCRdb carries this immuneACCESS record with in-frame sequences only. Its versions omit some clonotypes, under half of them owing to an unresolved V gene in the studies checked, with the rest unexplained. V and J calls and clone size follow that table, whereas D and trimming were derived from the DNA. The sample profile shows around 150,000 clones; around 67% of them were found once. In total, the top ten clones hold roughly 4.4% of the sample.

The cohort consisted of approximately 690 healthy bone marrow donors. Cohort members were all nominally healthy when sampled, although unrecorded immune exposures were likely present. The donor was CMV seropositive and belonged to the group of 270 or so seropositive cohort members. A peripheral blood sample was collected from each donor, and TCR beta sequencing was performed on peripheral blood mononuclear cells. Genomic DNA extraction from the blood cell samples was performed with the Qiagen DNeasy Blood Extraction Kit. Of note for this clone: Its cognate antigen has yet to be identified. No much larger clone is present one base from it, and per-base qualities are unavailable.

This chain is built from TRBV21-1 and TRBJ1-5; the table's D call TRBD1 went unverified against the DNA. TRBV21-1 counts as a pseudogene. This clonotype originated in a woman between 18 and 29 years old in good health and CMV-seropositive. The sequenced material came from PBMCs. CDR3 loop: CASAGQSNQPQHF. The nucleotides are TGTGCCAGCGCGGGACAGTCCAATCAGCCCCAGCATTTT.